This T cell receptor beta chain was profiled in a study of early T cells in non-severe SARS-CoV-2 infection. Study background: Sequencing of bulk RNA from unsorted whole blood was done, without chain pairing.

TCRdb re-analysed the 5' RACE reads in MiXCR, keeping a single row per CDR3 protein. Of around 66,000 distinct CDR3 sequences in the sample, about 13% were seen once. This clonotype showed up just a few times. The TCR originated in an adult who was a healthcare worker with PCR-confirmed SARS-CoV-2 infection or an uninfected control (not recorded which). The sample comprised whole blood.

DNA of the CDR3: TGTGCCAGCAGCTTAAGCGATGGCCCAACAGATACGCAGTATTTT. It specifies CASSLSDGPTDTQYF. V usage is TRBV7-8 and J usage is TRBJ2-3, with no clear D. This CDR3 spans 15 amino acids. V shed 2 bases and J shed 3 bases, with 12 bases lying between them. CDR1 and CDR2 from the germline V gene are SGHVS and FQNEAQ.